This T cell receptor beta chain was sequenced in a study of control samples from healthy donors and cancer patients. The CDR3 contains 12 residues. CDR1 SGHKS and CDR2 YYEKEE come from the germline V gene (reference sequence). Trimming took off 0 bases at V and 6 bases at J, with 6 bases between the two ends. Clones were read by immunoSEQ multiplex PCR, and TCRdb kept only the in-frame ones, dropping some. Of 70,000 or so clones in the sample, over 85% are singletons; the top ten hold around 19%. This clonotype was sampled from a man aged 55-75 years with lung cancer. This sequence joins TRBV5-5 and TRBJ2-5; D remains ambiguous. Material for sequencing was PBMCs. The CDR3 sequence: CASSLVSQTQYF. CDR3 in DNA: TGTGCCAGCAGCTTGGTCAGCCAGACCCAGTACTTC.